The rows below give T cell receptor beta chains drawn from one sample of a study of T cell responses to AZD1222 COVID-19 vaccine. Using immunoSEQ multiplex PCR, the repertoire was profiled, and TCRdb retains in-frame clones only, with some absent. The sample yields 100,000 to 150,000 clones, roughly 86% seen once. Sequences were derived from peripheral blood, sampled on day 0 of AZD1222 vaccination. The receptors derive from an adult in good health. The CDR3 runs from the conserved cysteine through the conserved F or W. Each record gives: V gene, clone size, J gene, D gene, CDR3 DNA, CDR3 protein. A D gene is named only where the DNA matches it firmly. Clone size is shown for a subset of rows, as once, few, many or a class of expanded clone.

v_gene: TRBV7-2
abundance: NA
j_gene: TRBJ1-5
d_gene: NA
CDR3nt: TGTGCCAGCAGCCTGCGGCAGGGTGACAATCAGCCCCAGCATTTT
CDR3aa: CASSLRQGDNQPQHF

v_gene: TRBV6-5
abundance: NA
j_gene: TRBJ2-1
d_gene: TRBD1
CDR3nt: TGTGCCATCCGGACAGGGGGCCACAATGAGCAGTTCTTC
CDR3aa: CAIRTGGHNEQFF

v_gene: TRBV27
abundance: NA
j_gene: TRBJ2-7
d_gene: NA
CDR3nt: TGTGCCAGCAGTTTACCACACTCCTACGGGCAGTACTTC
CDR3aa: CASSLPHSYGQYF

v_gene: TRBV23-1
abundance: NA
j_gene: TRBJ1-4
d_gene: NA
CDR3nt: TGCGCCAGCAGTCTTTGGACCATTAATGAAAAACTGTTTTTT
CDR3aa: CASSLWTINEKLFF

v_gene: TRBV5-1
abundance: NA
j_gene: TRBJ2-3
d_gene: NA
CDR3nt: TGCGCCAGCAGCGATAGCGGAGATACGCAGTATTTT
CDR3aa: CASSDSGDTQYF

v_gene: TRBV27
abundance: NA
j_gene: TRBJ1-2
d_gene: NA
CDR3nt: TGTGCCAGCAGTCCCTTGACGGCGTATGGCTACACCTTC
CDR3aa: CASSPLTAYGYTF

v_gene: TRBV19
abundance: NA
j_gene: TRBJ1-1
d_gene: NA
CDR3nt: TGTGCCAGTAGTTGGCTGGCCGGGTACCGGGAAGCTTTCTTT
CDR3aa: CASSWLAGYREAFF

v_gene: TRBV14
abundance: NA
j_gene: TRBJ2-7
d_gene: TRBD1
CDR3nt: TGTGCCAGCAGCCCTGGACAGGGGGCGAGGGAGCAGTACTTC
CDR3aa: CASSPGQGAREQYF

v_gene: TRBV7-8
abundance: NA
j_gene: TRBJ2-2
d_gene: TRBD1
CDR3nt: TGTGCCAGCAGCCGGAGACAGGGGAAGAACACCGGGGAGCTGTTTTTT
CDR3aa: CASSRRQGKNTGELFF

v_gene: TRBV19
abundance: NA
j_gene: TRBJ1-5
d_gene: TRBD1
CDR3nt: TGTGCCAGTAGTCTAAAACACAGGGGTGGCAATCAGCCCCAGCATTTT
CDR3aa: CASSLKHRGGNQPQHF

v_gene: TRBV18
abundance: NA
j_gene: TRBJ2-1
d_gene: NA
CDR3nt: TGTGCCAGCTCACCCCGAGAGGGTTGGTCCTACAATGAGCAGTTCTTC
CDR3aa: CASSPREGWSYNEQFF

v_gene: TRBV19
abundance: NA
j_gene: TRBJ1-5
d_gene: TRBD1
CDR3nt: TGTGCCAGTAGTATAGGGTCAGGGGGCCGGATTTCCCGGCCCCAGCATTTT
CDR3aa: CASSIGSGGRISRPQHF

v_gene: TRBV28
abundance: few
j_gene: TRBJ1-2
d_gene: NA
CDR3nt: TGTGCCAGCAGTTTTGACGGGTACGGGGATGGCTACACCTTC
CDR3aa: CASSFDGYGDGYTF

v_gene: TRBV7-2
abundance: NA
j_gene: TRBJ1-3
d_gene: NA
CDR3nt: TGTGCCAGCAGCTTAGTGCAGATCCTTTCTGGAAACACCATATATTTT
CDR3aa: CASSLVQILSGNTIYF

v_gene: TRBV5-3
abundance: NA
j_gene: TRBJ1-2
d_gene: NA
CDR3nt: TGTGCCAGAAGGGACGTTTATTTCAACTATGGCTACACCTTC
CDR3aa: CARRDVYFNYGYTF

v_gene: TRBV5-1
abundance: NA
j_gene: TRBJ1-1
d_gene: TRBD1
CDR3nt: TGCGCCAGCAGCTCAGACAGGGGCCTACGGAAGAACACTGAAGCTTTCTTT
CDR3aa: CASSSDRGLRKNTEAFF

v_gene: TRBV7-9
abundance: NA
j_gene: TRBJ2-7
d_gene: TRBD2
CDR3nt: TGTGCCAGCAGCTCTAAAAGCGGGAGGGCTACGGACGAGCAGTACTTC
CDR3aa: CASSSKSGRATDEQYF

v_gene: TRBV3-1/TRBV3-2
abundance: few
j_gene: TRBJ2-1
d_gene: NA
CDR3nt: TGTGCCAGCAGCCAAGACGGGGGCCCTCATCAAAGCTCCTACAATGAGCAGTTCTTC
CDR3aa: CASSQDGGPHQSSYNEQFF

v_gene: TRBV10-3
abundance: NA
j_gene: TRBJ2-7
d_gene: TRBD2
CDR3nt: TGTGCCATCAGCGGGACTAACTACGAGCAGTACTTC
CDR3aa: CAISGTNYEQYF

v_gene: TRBV7-9
abundance: NA
j_gene: TRBJ2-1
d_gene: NA
CDR3nt: TGTGCCAGCAGCTTAGGGCAAGAGCAGTTCTTC
CDR3aa: CASSLGQEQFF

v_gene: TRBV30
abundance: NA
j_gene: TRBJ2-6
d_gene: NA
CDR3nt: TGTGCCTGGGGGACCCGGGGAGCCGGGGCCAACGTCCTGACTTTC
CDR3aa: CAWGTRGAGANVLTF

v_gene: TRBV2
abundance: NA
j_gene: TRBJ2-1
d_gene: TRBD2
CDR3nt: TGTGCCAGCAGTTGGACTAGCGGGTACAATGAGCAGTTCTTC
CDR3aa: CASSWTSGYNEQFF

v_gene: TRBV7-2
abundance: few
j_gene: TRBJ2-7
d_gene: TRBD2
CDR3nt: TGTGCCAGCAGCCCGGGACTACATAGTAACGAGCAGTACTTC
CDR3aa: CASSPGLHSNEQYF

v_gene: TRBV4-1
abundance: NA
j_gene: TRBJ2-7
d_gene: TRBD2
CDR3nt: TGCGCCAGCAGCCAAGTTGCGGGACTAGCGGGAGTCTCCTACGAGCAGTACTTC
CDR3aa: CASSQVAGLAGVSYEQYF

v_gene: TRBV21-1
abundance: NA
j_gene: TRBJ1-3
d_gene: NA
CDR3nt: TGTGCCAGCAGGAATCTGGGGACAGATGGAAACACCATATATTTT
CDR3aa: CASRNLGTDGNTIYF

v_gene: TRBV30
abundance: NA
j_gene: TRBJ2-1
d_gene: NA
CDR3nt: TGTGCCTGGAGGCTATTAGGAGAGTACAATGAGCAGTTCTTC
CDR3aa: CAWRLLGEYNEQFF

v_gene: TRBV6-5
abundance: once
j_gene: TRBJ1-2
d_gene: NA
CDR3nt: TGTGCCAGCAGTTACTCACGGACCTCCTATGGCTACACCTTC
CDR3aa: CASSYSRTSYGYTF

v_gene: TRBV10-3
abundance: NA
j_gene: TRBJ1-5
d_gene: TRBD1
CDR3nt: TGTGCCACCGGGACAGGGGTCCAGCCCCAGCATTTT
CDR3aa: CATGTGVQPQHF

v_gene: TRBV14
abundance: NA
j_gene: TRBJ2-1
d_gene: NA
CDR3nt: TGTGCCAGCAGCCCGAAGCTCCTCTCCTACAATGAGCAGTTCTTC
CDR3aa: CASSPKLLSYNEQFF

v_gene: TRBV12-5
abundance: NA
j_gene: TRBJ2-1
d_gene: NA
CDR3nt: TGTGCTAGTGGTTTGGACACCTCTAATGAGCAGTTCTTC
CDR3aa: CASGLDTSNEQFF

v_gene: TRBV7-8
abundance: NA
j_gene: TRBJ1-5
d_gene: NA
CDR3nt: TGTGCCAGCAGCCCTCTGGGGTTGTATAGCAATCAGCCCCAGCATTTT
CDR3aa: CASSPLGLYSNQPQHF

v_gene: TRBV29-1
abundance: NA
j_gene: TRBJ2-3
d_gene: NA
CDR3nt: TGCAGCGTTGAAATCCGCACAGATACGCAGTATTTT
CDR3aa: CSVEIRTDTQYF

v_gene: TRBV19
abundance: NA
j_gene: TRBJ1-1
d_gene: NA
CDR3nt: TGTGCCAGTAGTATAGATCTAGAAAGTCCTGAAGCTTTCTTT
CDR3aa: CASSIDLESPEAFF

v_gene: TRBV7-9
abundance: NA
j_gene: TRBJ1-4
d_gene: NA
CDR3nt: TGTGCCAGCAGCGTGGGGCCTAGCGGGGGTAATGAAAAACTGTTTTTT
CDR3aa: CASSVGPSGGNEKLFF

v_gene: TRBV2
abundance: once
j_gene: TRBJ2-7
d_gene: TRBD1
CDR3nt: TGTGCCAGCAGTGGGCCCCTGGCGGGACAGGGTATTTACGAGCAGTACTTC
CDR3aa: CASSGPLAGQGIYEQYF

v_gene: TRBV27
abundance: NA
j_gene: TRBJ2-5
d_gene: TRBD2
CDR3nt: TGTGCCAGCAGTTTAGGGCGGGGGGCCACCGGGGACCAGTACTTC
CDR3aa: CASSLGRGATGDQYF

v_gene: TRBV6-1
abundance: NA
j_gene: TRBJ2-2
d_gene: NA
CDR3nt: TGTGCCAGCAGTGAAAGGGTGGCAGGGGGGGCCGGGGAGCTGTTTTTT
CDR3aa: CASSERVAGGAGELFF

v_gene: TRBV7-8
abundance: once
j_gene: TRBJ1-1
d_gene: TRBD1
CDR3nt: TGTGCCAGCAGCTTGCAGACAGGGGGCTACACTGAAGCTTTCTTT
CDR3aa: CASSLQTGGYTEAFF

v_gene: TRBV3-1/TRBV3-2
abundance: NA
j_gene: TRBJ2-7
d_gene: TRBD2
CDR3nt: TGTGCCAGCAGCCAAGTGCTCCTAGCGGGGGGCTCCTACGAGCAGTACTTC
CDR3aa: CASSQVLLAGGSYEQYF

v_gene: TRBV19
abundance: NA
j_gene: TRBJ2-7
d_gene: TRBD1
CDR3nt: TGTGCCAGTAGTAGACAGGGTTACTACGAGCAGTACTTC
CDR3aa: CASSRQGYYEQYF

v_gene: TRBV2
abundance: few
j_gene: TRBJ1-4
d_gene: TRBD1
CDR3nt: TGTGCCAGCGCCGTCGGACAGGGATTAGTCGAAAAACTGTTTTTT
CDR3aa: CASAVGQGLVEKLFF

v_gene: TRBV5-1
abundance: NA
j_gene: TRBJ2-1
d_gene: NA
CDR3nt: TGCGCCAGCAGCAAGAGTACGAACTCCTACAATGAGCAGTTCTTC
CDR3aa: CASSKSTNSYNEQFF

v_gene: TRBV7-8
abundance: NA
j_gene: TRBJ2-7
d_gene: TRBD2
CDR3nt: TGTGCCAGCAGCTCGACTAGCGGTACCTACGAGCAGTACTTC
CDR3aa: CASSSTSGTYEQYF

v_gene: TRBV6-2/TRBV6-3
abundance: NA
j_gene: TRBJ1-1
d_gene: TRBD1
CDR3nt: TGTGCCAGCAGTGTGACAGGGCTGGCGAACACTGAAGCTTTCTTT
CDR3aa: CASSVTGLANTEAFF